This entry is about one T cell receptor (beta chain). The antigen this receptor binds is unknown. Base qualities are not at hand, and no much larger clone is one base apart. The library relied on the immunoSEQ multiplex PCR assay. For the multiplex PCR, a mixture combining 60 forward primers for TCR Vbeta segments and 13 reverse primers for TCR Jbeta segments was used. The CDR3 region of rearranged TCR beta genes was amplified from genomic DNA with a multiplex PCR assay. Amplified TCR beta libraries were sequenced as 87-base-pair reads on the Illumina HiSeq System. Per the original workflow: In a later analysis, tens of millions of unique TCR beta chains were counted across the approximately 620 repertoires, and roughly 11 million of these chains were shared by at least two donors. Raw reads were error-corrected and collapsed into unique sequences by a nearest-neighbor algorithm in which closely related sequences were merged to remove PCR and sequencing errors. To assign V, D and J gene segments, CDR3 sequences were aligned to IMGT reference sequences. Each retained sequence needed at least a six-nucleotide match to both a V gene segment and a J gene segment. A rearrangement was called productive if the CDR3 had no stop codons and remained in frame with V and J, and every other rearrangement was called non-productive. Following IMGT convention, CDR3 was defined as the stretch from the second conserved V-encoded cysteine to the conserved J-encoded phenylalanine. The earlier analysis of about 530 of the donors excluded any sequence lacking an unambiguous match to a single V gene segment. In an earlier analysis of 587 of the donors, V segments were called functional above 56.7% productive rearrangements and were called segregating when the between-donor standard deviation exceeded 5%. A statistical classification framework was developed to diagnose cytomegalovirus status using the catalog of TCR beta chain sequences. V and J gene assignment, in a later analysis, came from comparing TCR nucleotide sequences with IMGT/GENE-DB human TR gene sequences. A later analysis assigned CDR3 sequences and most-parsimonious VDJ recombination scenarios with the TCRdist pipeline. In a later analysis, each TCR beta chain was defined by its CDR3 amino acid sequence together with its V-gene family, and reads without a unique V-gene family were excluded. As a way to deal with suspected cross-contamination and a sequencing artifact, a later analysis dropped roughly 620 nucleotide sequences that were highly shared and had low generation probability. In a later analysis, a clonal expansion index for each public chain was calculated from normalized within-repertoire ranks of inferred template counts. In a later analysis, generation probabilities were computed with a VDJ recombination model fitted to out-of-frame rearrangements, and the resulting probabilities were checked against IGoR. Hypergeometric tests were used in a later analysis to score TCR-TCR, TCR-HLA and TCR-CMV co-occurrence, with a repertoire-size bias correction applied to the TCR pairs. A later analysis estimated false discovery rates by permuting HLA or CMV assignments 20 times. In a later analysis, co-occurring TCRs were grouped using DBSCAN, and TCRdist sequence similarity was added for clustering within HLA-allele-positive subsets. Repertoires with fewer than 30,000 or more than 120,000 public chains, plus five repertoires with anomalous nucleotide sharing, were excluded from co-occurrence clustering. Entries here come from immuneACCESS through TCRdb and include only in-frame sequences with V and J called. Some clones fail to appear in such tables; in the studies checked, an unresolved V gene covers under half of the shortfall, and the cause of the remainder is unknown. That table is the source of V, J and clone size, and D and trimming were worked out from the DNA. In all, the sample holds about 140,000 clones, and roughly 81% of those were seen once. About 1.7% of the sample lies in the top ten.

CDR1 and CDR2, looked up from the germline V gene (reference sequence), are SEHNR and FQNEAQ. Including the terminal cysteine and phenylalanine, the CDR3 comprises 14 residues. Only CDR3 DNA remains: 42 bases, in frame from the first base. Compared with germline, V lacks 1 base and J lacks 4 bases; bases without a gene match: 1. The sample comes from a study of cytomegalovirus exposure and HLA in healthy donors (dated by TCRdb to the late 2010s). For the wider study: An earlier analysis of some 500 of the donors reported about 290 Gb of sequence data and some 120 million unique TCR beta sequences from 190 million or so T cells. An early release covering 550 to 650 HLA-typed donors comprised about 300 gigabases of sequencing data and tens of millions of unique TCR sequences. Of the 350 to 450 genotyped donors, 65% to 90% were placed in the genetic ancestry cluster associated with self-reported Caucasian donors. The study aimed to test whether signatures of past pathogen exposure could be identified by cataloging public T cell receptors. The T cell repertoires of several hundred subjects were profiled by immunosequencing and related to cytomegalovirus serostatus. Along with the approximately 700-subject first cohort, a separate validation cohort of around 120 different subjects was used. To predict cytomegalovirus infection status, the study combined high-throughput TCR immunosequencing, statistical association of individual TCRs with disease status, and machine learning. In a later analysis, previously published TCR beta repertoires from roughly 710 donors were re-analyzed and high-resolution HLA genotyping was added so that TCR occurrence patterns could be studied. Rather than using new phenotypic data, the later analysis identified candidate immune exposures from TCR beta sequences and from how often those sequences occurred across donors. To decide whether each TCR beta V gene segment behaved as functional or pseudogenic, an earlier analysis of some 600 of the donors relied on high-throughput TCR beta sequencing. Donor age, sex, ethnicity and CMV serostatus were compiled alongside the repertoire data. A later genetic analysis used genome-wide SNP genotypes for about 60% of the 666 donors, treating that subset as a discovery cohort. Every discovery cohort repertoire had been produced on one sequencing platform. HLA typing covered class I and class II loci at four-digit resolution. The number of donors typed differed by locus, with about 629-640 for A, B, C, DRB1 and DQB1, roughly 550 for DQA1, 600 to 610 for DPA1, and around 450 for DPB1. About five DR-DQ haplotypes were treated as single units for association and clustering because of strong linkage in the cohort. Across 398 genotyped donors of the cohort, an average of approximately 240,000 unique TCR beta nucleotide sequences per donor were sequenced, and 15% to 20% of those sequences were non-productive. What the research found in general, with its limitations: Most TCR sequences were observed very rarely across donors, whereas some public TCRs were present in many individuals. A later analysis associated 16,951 TCR beta sequences with specific HLA alleles at a false discovery rate of 0.05. The sequencing pipeline was judged likely to have produced a cluster of highly shared sequence variants as a technical artifact. It was suggested by the authors that the approach could potentially be generalized to other disease states and immunological phenotypes. This cohort had only TCR beta chains sequenced, and the lack of alpha or paired-chain data limited which features could be detected. Presence/absence analyses assumed roughly uniform sequencing depth across donors, an assumption that may not hold. Because the 87-base-pair reads could not distinguish some IMGT-functional V segments, including TRBV6-2 and TRBV6-3, those segments were excluded. In vitro tests confirmed that a few of the cytomegalovirus-associated TCR beta chains recognize cytomegalovirus antigens. The classifier was reported to diagnose cytomegalovirus status with high specificity and sensitivity in both the original and validation cohorts. The earlier analysis of about 600 of the donors excluded some 16 rarely observed V segments, including chromosome 9 orphons, because counts were too low. According to a later analysis, parvovirus B19, influenza, CMV and Epstein-Barr virus appeared linked to several top co-occurrence clusters. Because HLA typing was missing for some donors at each locus, association tests included only the typed subset. In a later analysis, TCR association rates were found to vary across HLA loci, with the most associated TCRs seen for DRB1 alleles and the fewest for HLA-C alleles. According to a later analysis, most CMV-associated TCR beta chains appeared to be HLA-restricted, and the HLA associations seemed to be driven largely by CMV exposure. Correlated functional status among segregating V segments might be attributable to linkage disequilibrium, but an unknown experimental factor could not be ruled out. In an earlier analysis of around 600 of the donors, most TCR beta V segments were observed in productive rearrangements about 87% or about 30% of the time, broadly matching IMGT annotations. The study listed 150 to 200 TCR beta chains as associated with cytomegalovirus. A further reported finding was that TCR beta sequences accurately predicted the HLA-A and HLA-B alleles for most subjects in the first cohort. According to a later genetic analysis, donors in an Asian-associated ancestry cluster had fewer N-insertions in productive TCRs than the approximately 630-donor mean. An association between a missense DCLRE1C variant and V-gene and J-gene trimming of TCR beta chains was found in a later genetic analysis and replicated in an independent cohort. CMV serostatus was the only immune exposure information available for the cohort. In a later analysis, HLA-associated TCR beta chains were found to be more clonally expanded and to have lower generation probabilities than equally common non-associated chains. Assigning TCR associations to individual alleles was difficult when HLA alleles, especially DR and DQ, strongly co-occurred.

The cohort comprised some 680 healthy bone marrow donors. At the time of sampling, all cohort members were nominally healthy, though unrecorded immune exposures were likely present. The donor tested CMV seronegative and was one of the 352 seronegative cohort members. A peripheral blood sample was provided by each donor, and peripheral blood mononuclear cells were used for TCR beta sequencing. Genomic DNA extraction from the blood cell samples was performed with the Qiagen DNeasy Blood Extraction Kit. This chain joins TRBV7-9 to TRBJ2-7; 10 of the junction bases match TRBD2. The clonotype comes from a female donor in good health and CMV-seronegative. The material sequenced was PBMCs. The encoded CDR3 is CASSLEAGGYEQYF. DNA sequence: TGTGCCAGCAGCTTAGAAGCGGGAGGGTACGAGCAGTACTTC.